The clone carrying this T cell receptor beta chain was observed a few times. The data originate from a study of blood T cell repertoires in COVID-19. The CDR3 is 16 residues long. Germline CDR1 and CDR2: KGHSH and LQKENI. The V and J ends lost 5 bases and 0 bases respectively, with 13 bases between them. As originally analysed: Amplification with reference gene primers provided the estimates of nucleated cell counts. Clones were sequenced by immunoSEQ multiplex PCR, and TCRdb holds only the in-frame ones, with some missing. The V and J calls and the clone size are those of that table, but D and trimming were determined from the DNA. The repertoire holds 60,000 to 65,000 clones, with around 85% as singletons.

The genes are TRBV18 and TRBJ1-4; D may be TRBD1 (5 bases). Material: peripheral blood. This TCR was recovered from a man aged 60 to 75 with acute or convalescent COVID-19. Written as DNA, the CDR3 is TGTGCCAGCTCAACCCGGGGGGATACAACTAATGAAAAACTGTTTTTT. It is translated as CASSTRGDTTNEKLFF.